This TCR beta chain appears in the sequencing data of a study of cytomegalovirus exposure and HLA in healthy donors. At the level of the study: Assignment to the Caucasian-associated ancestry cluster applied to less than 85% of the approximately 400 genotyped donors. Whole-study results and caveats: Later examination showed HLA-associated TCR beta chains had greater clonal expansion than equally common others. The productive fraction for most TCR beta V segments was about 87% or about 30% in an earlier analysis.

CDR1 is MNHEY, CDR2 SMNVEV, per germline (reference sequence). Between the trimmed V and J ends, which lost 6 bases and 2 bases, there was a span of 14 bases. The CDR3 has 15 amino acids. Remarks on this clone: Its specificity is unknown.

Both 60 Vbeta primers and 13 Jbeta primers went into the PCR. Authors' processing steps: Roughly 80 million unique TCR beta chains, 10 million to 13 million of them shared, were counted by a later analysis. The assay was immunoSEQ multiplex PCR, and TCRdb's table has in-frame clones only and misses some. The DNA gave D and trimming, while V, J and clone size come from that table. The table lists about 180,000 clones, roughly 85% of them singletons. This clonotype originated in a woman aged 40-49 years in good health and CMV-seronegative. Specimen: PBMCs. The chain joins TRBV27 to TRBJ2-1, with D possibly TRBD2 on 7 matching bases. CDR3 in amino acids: CASRGAGVAYNEQFF. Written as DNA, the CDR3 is TGTGCCAGCAGGGGGGCGGGGGTGGCCTACAATGAGCAGTTCTTC.